This T cell receptor beta chain derives from a study of cytomegalovirus exposure and HLA in healthy donors. Study at large: Of all 380 or so donors who were genotyped, about 84% belonged to the Caucasian-associated ancestry cluster.

A few counts support this clone. Its target is not known. The CDR3 has 13 amino acids. Germline lookup yields CDR1 MNHNY and CDR2 SVGAGI (reference sequence). Trimming cost V 0 bases and J 1 base, with 3 bases left between them. PCR was performed using 60 Vbeta and 13 Jbeta primers. Sequencing used immunoSEQ multiplex PCR; TCRdb keeps in-frame clones, though not all of them. The sample carries around 130,000 clones, 80% recorded once. Overall study findings and caveats: Later work associated fewer than 20,000 TCR beta sequences with HLA alleles at 0.05 false discovery rate.

The sequenced material came from PBMCs. This sequence was found in a woman in her 40s in good health and CMV-seronegative. The chain is built from TRBV6-6 and TRBJ1-1; D is undetermined. DNA for the CDR3: TGTGCCAGCAGTTACTCTCAGAACACTGAAGCTTTCTTT. This translates into CASSYSQNTEAFF.